The rows below give T cell receptor beta chains drawn from one sample of a study of OX40 agonist ivuxolimab in advanced cancers. Assay: immunoSEQ multiplex PCR; the TCRdb copy retains only in-frame clones and omits some. The data show almost 85,000 clones, 89% seen once. The source was CD4+ or CD8+ T cells sorted from blood, collected in a trial of the OX40 agonist ivuxolimab. The receptors come from an adult with an advanced solid tumor such as melanoma, head and neck, liver or kidney cancer. Both conserved end residues are part of each CDR3. A D gene is named only where the DNA matches it firmly. The size of a clone is reported for some rows only, either as once, few or many, or as a class for expanded clones.

j_call,d_call,clone_size,v_call,cdr3_length,cdr3_nt,cdr3_aa
TRBJ2-5,NA,NA,TRBV5-1,14,TGCGCCAGCAGCTTGGCCGGTCAGCAAGAGACCCAGTACTTC,CASSLAGQQETQYF
TRBJ2-1,TRBD2,NA,TRBV4-2,18,TGTGCCAGCAGCCAAGATTTGGCTTGGAGCGGGGGAAACAATGAGCAGTTCTTC,CASSQDLAWSGGNNEQFF
TRBJ2-2,NA,NA,TRBV6-4,14,TGTGCCAGCTCCCCACAGGGTAACACCGGGGAGCTGTTTTTT,CASSPQGNTGELFF
TRBJ2-7,TRBD2,NA,TRBV4-1,16,TGCGCCAGCAGCCAAGGACTAGCGGGTGTGGGGGCCCCTTCGAACTTC,CASSQGLAGVGAPSNF
TRBJ2-1,TRBD2,NA,TRBV19,18,TGTGCCAGTAGCGACCCAAGGGGGACTAGTGGGAGTAGAGATGAGCAGTTCTTC,CASSDPRGTSGSRDEQFF
TRBJ2-5,TRBD2,few,TRBV7-9,16,TGTGCCAGCAGCTTAGATTCGGCGGGGGGGCGGGAGACCCAGTACTTC,CASSLDSAGGRETQYF
TRBJ1-6,NA,NA,TRBV6-5,13,TGTGCCAGCAGTAGGGAGTCGAATTCACCCCTCCACTTT,CASSRESNSPLHF
TRBJ1-6,NA,NA,TRBV5-4,16,TGTGCCAGCAGCGTTAGCGGGGAAATGACAAATTCACCCCTCCACTTT,CASSVSGEMTNSPLHF
TRBJ1-3,NA,NA,TRBV5-1,17,TGCGCCAGCAGCTGGGGGGCCGGACAGTCCTCTGGAAACACCATATATTTT,CASSWGAGQSSGNTIYF
TRBJ1-1,NA,NA,TRBV5-5,15,TGTGCCAGCAGCTTTGGCGGGGTTAGGAACACTGAAGCTTTCTTT,CASSFGGVRNTEAFF
TRBJ1-6,TRBD1,NA,TRBV7-9,16,TGTGCCAGCAGCTTAGAGCCAGGGGGATATAATTCACCCCTCCACTTT,CASSLEPGGYNSPLHF
TRBJ2-2,TRBD1,NA,TRBV29-1,12,TGCAGCGAGGGACAGTTTGCCCGGGAGCTGTTTTTT,CSEGQFARELFF
TRBJ1-3,NA,NA,TRBV5-6,13,TGTGCCAGCAGCGGGGGGCCTGGAAACACCATATATTTT,CASSGGPGNTIYF